The next 3 T cell receptor beta chains were all read from a single sample in a study of T cells after yellow fever vaccination (dated by TCRdb to between 2018 and 2021). The library relied on 5' RACE. TCRdb lists the instrument as Illumina HiSeq 2500. TCRdb's own reprocessing of the public reads used fastp at Q25 and MiXCR and kept productive beta chains. Every CDR3 protein is listed once, alongside the most common genes and DNA of its rows. This sample holds 50,000 or so distinct CDR3 sequences; more than 5.5% were observed only once. Under 45% of the sample is taken by the ten largest. Taken with the paper, the label for treatment or condition translates to: live attenuated yellow fever vaccine strain. Specimen: CD8+ T cells sorted from PBMCs, collected on the day of the first yellow fever vaccination. All receptors derive from a man younger than 35 who received the YFV17D yellow fever vaccine.

This clonotype was picked up a small number of times. V usage is TRBV4-3 and J usage is TRBJ2-2, with D hard to call. Trimming left V 1 base short and J 7 bases short, with 10 bases between. Looked up from germline, CDR1 is LGHNA and CDR2 is YSLEER. The CDR3 runs 14 residues. The CDR3 DNA sequence: TGCGCCAGCAGCCAAGGACATCCCGGCGGGGAGCTGTTTTTT. This translates into CASSQGHPGGELFF.

This clonotype showed up just a few times. The rearrangement joins TRBV4-2 to TRBJ2-5, with 9 nucleotides matching TRBD1. CDR1 LGHNA and CDR2 YNFKEQ come from the germline V gene. The CDR3 length is 17 residues. J was trimmed by 0 bases and V by 0 bases; bases with no gene match: 5. CDR3: CASSQDAGQGYQETQYF. The DNA of the CDR3 is TGTGCCAGCAGCCAAGATGCAGGACAGGGGTACCAAGAGACCCAGTACTTC.

Ten or more counts support this clonotype. In DNA form, the CDR3 reads TGCGCCAGCAGCAAAGCGGGACACGGGATGACAGATACGCAGTATTTT. Its translation: CASSKAGHGMTDTQYF. This chain uses TRBV4-1 with TRBJ2-3, with a weak D call TRBD2 (7 bases). Germline lookup yields CDR1 MGHRA and CDR2 YSYEKL. This CDR3 comprises 16 residues. With 5 bases removed from V and 3 bases from J, the gap between germline ends came to 18 bases.